A selection of T cell receptor beta chains follows, all from one sample in a study of cytomegalovirus exposure and HLA in healthy donors. The repertoire was sequenced with immunoSEQ multiplex PCR; TCRdb's copy has only in-frame clones and lacks some. This sample has approximately 90,000 clones, with 7.6% found just once. Sequenced: PBMCs. These receptors came from a man aged 45-65 years in good health and CMV-seronegative. Both conserved end residues are part of each CDR3. The D gene is left open where the match is weak. Rows may omit the clone size; those that give it use once, few, many or a size class.

clone size: few; D gene: TRBD1; J gene: TRBJ1-1; V gene: TRBV4-1; CDR3 DNA: TGCGCCAGCAGCCGGACAGGGCCGCCGGCGAATACTGAAGCTTTCTTT; CDR3 protein: CASSRTGPPANTEAFF
clone size: few; D gene: TRBD2; J gene: TRBJ2-2; V gene: TRBV2; CDR3 DNA: TGTGCCAGCTCAGGAAGGGGACTAGCCACCGGGGAGCTGTTTTTT; CDR3 protein: CASSGRGLATGELFF
clone size: few; D gene: TRBD2; J gene: TRBJ2-5; V gene: TRBV10-3; CDR3 DNA: TGTGCCATCAGCGGGACTAGCGGGGGGGTAGGCCAAGAGACCCAGTACTTC; CDR3 protein: CAISGTSGGVGQETQYF
clone size: few; D gene: TRBD2; J gene: TRBJ2-1; V gene: TRBV12-5; CDR3 DNA: TGTGCTAGTGGTCTAGCCGGGACTAGCGGGAGTAACGTGTTTGGCAATGAGCAGTTCTTC; CDR3 protein: CASGLAGTSGSNVFGNEQFF
clone size: -; D gene: -; J gene: TRBJ1-1; V gene: TRBV28; CDR3 DNA: TGTGCCAGCAGTTACTCGGACACTGAAGCTTTCTTT; CDR3 protein: CASSYSDTEAFF
clone size: few; D gene: TRBD1; J gene: TRBJ1-3; V gene: TRBV29-1; CDR3 DNA: TGCAGCGTTGGAGGGGGACAGGGAAACACCATATATTTT; CDR3 protein: CSVGGGQGNTIYF
clone size: -; D gene: -; J gene: TRBJ2-2; V gene: TRBV30; CDR3 DNA: TGTGCCTGGACCCCTGGACTGGTGAACACCGGGGAGCTGTTTTTT; CDR3 protein: CAWTPGLVNTGELFF
clone size: -; D gene: -; J gene: TRBJ2-3; V gene: TRBV6-5; CDR3 DNA: TGTGCCAGCAGTTACTCGGGGCTCACAGATACGCAGTATTTT; CDR3 protein: CASSYSGLTDTQYF
clone size: -; D gene: TRBD2; J gene: TRBJ2-7; V gene: TRBV27; CDR3 DNA: TGTGCCAGCAGCCCAGCGGGGGGGTCCTACGAGCAGTACTTC; CDR3 protein: CASSPAGGSYEQYF
clone size: -; D gene: -; J gene: TRBJ2-5; V gene: TRBV30; CDR3 DNA: TGTGCCTGGAGTGGCCCCCAGACACCCGAAGAGACCCAGTACTTC; CDR3 protein: CAWSGPQTPEETQYF
clone size: -; D gene: -; J gene: TRBJ1-1; V gene: TRBV12-5; CDR3 DNA: TGTGCTAGTGGTTGGTACGGGAACACTGAAGCTTTCTTT; CDR3 protein: CASGWYGNTEAFF
clone size: -; D gene: TRBD1; J gene: TRBJ1-1; V gene: TRBV28; CDR3 DNA: TGTGCCAGCAGTCAGACAGGGTGGAACACTGAAGCTTTCTTT; CDR3 protein: CASSQTGWNTEAFF
clone size: -; D gene: -; J gene: TRBJ2-7; V gene: TRBV5-6; CDR3 DNA: TGTGCCAGCAGCTTGGCCGCACAGGGTGTAGGCGAGCAGTACTTC; CDR3 protein: CASSLAAQGVGEQYF
clone size: -; D gene: -; J gene: TRBJ2-1; V gene: TRBV10-1; CDR3 DNA: TGCGCCAGCAGTAAGCCTAGCAATTGGGCGGCGAGCTCCTACAATGAGCAGTTCTTC; CDR3 protein: CASSKPSNWAASSYNEQFF
clone size: few; D gene: TRBD1; J gene: TRBJ2-2; V gene: TRBV9; CDR3 DNA: TGTGCCAGCGCGACAGGGGGGACTTACACCGGGGAGCTGTTTTTT; CDR3 protein: CASATGGTYTGELFF
clone size: few; D gene: TRBD1; J gene: TRBJ2-7; V gene: TRBV2; CDR3 DNA: TGTGCCAGCAGGGACAGGGGCTACGAGCAGTACTTC; CDR3 protein: CASRDRGYEQYF
clone size: -; D gene: -; J gene: TRBJ2-1; V gene: TRBV11-2; CDR3 DNA: TGTGCCAGCAGCATTCAATACAATGAGCAGTTCTTC; CDR3 protein: CASSIQYNEQFF
clone size: -; D gene: TRBD2; J gene: TRBJ2-7; V gene: TRBV19; CDR3 DNA: TGTGCCAGTAGTATACTCGGCGGGGGGGCCTACGAGCAGTACTTC; CDR3 protein: CASSILGGGAYEQYF
clone size: -; D gene: -; J gene: TRBJ1-5; V gene: TRBV2; CDR3 DNA: TGTGCCAGCAGTCCCCGCGGGGGTGGGAATCAGCCCCAGCATTTT; CDR3 protein: CASSPRGGGNQPQHF
clone size: many; D gene: TRBD1; J gene: TRBJ1-5; V gene: TRBV19; CDR3 DNA: TGTGCCAGTAGTAGACAGGGGCAGCCCCAGCATTTT; CDR3 protein: CASSRQGQPQHF
clone size: -; D gene: -; J gene: TRBJ2-2; V gene: TRBV7-8; CDR3 DNA: TGTGCCAGCAGCTTTCCGAGAGGGGGTACCGGGGAGCTGTTTTTT; CDR3 protein: CASSFPRGGTGELFF
clone size: -; D gene: -; J gene: TRBJ2-2; V gene: TRBV27; CDR3 DNA: TGTGCCAGCAAAACTAGGCAGGTGAACACCGGGGAGCTGTTTTTT; CDR3 protein: CASKTRQVNTGELFF
clone size: few; D gene: TRBD1; J gene: TRBJ2-7; V gene: TRBV5-6; CDR3 DNA: TGTGCCAGCAGCGCCGACAGGGACGGCGAGCAGTACTTC; CDR3 protein: CASSADRDGEQYF
clone size: -; D gene: -; J gene: TRBJ1-3; V gene: TRBV6-5; CDR3 DNA: TGTGCCAGCAGTTACTCGAAATCAACGGGATATAGCACCATATATTTT; CDR3 protein: CASSYSKSTGYSTIYF
clone size: -; D gene: -; J gene: TRBJ2-1; V gene: TRBV11-1; CDR3 DNA: TGTGCCAGCAGCTTAGGACTAGTGGAAGGTGAGCAGTTCTTC; CDR3 protein: CASSLGLVEGEQFF
clone size: few; D gene: -; J gene: TRBJ1-1; V gene: TRBV5-6; CDR3 DNA: TGTGCCAGCAGCCCTGGACATCGAAACACTGAAGCTTTCTTT; CDR3 protein: CASSPGHRNTEAFF
clone size: few; D gene: TRBD1; J gene: TRBJ1-6; V gene: TRBV28; CDR3 DNA: TGTGCCAGCAGTTTAGTCGACAGGGGGGGAAATTCACCCCTCCACTTT; CDR3 protein: CASSLVDRGGNSPLHF
clone size: -; D gene: -; J gene: TRBJ1-2; V gene: TRBV28; CDR3 DNA: TGTGCCAGCTTGAGGGGGGGCTATGGCTACACCTTC; CDR3 protein: CASLRGGYGYTF
clone size: few; D gene: TRBD2; J gene: TRBJ2-5; V gene: TRBV4-2; CDR3 DNA: TGTGCCAGCAGCCAAGGGACTAGCGGGGGTGAGAAAGAGACCCAGTACTTC; CDR3 protein: CASSQGTSGGEKETQYF
clone size: few; D gene: TRBD1; J gene: TRBJ2-7; V gene: TRBV29-1; CDR3 DNA: TGCAGCGTCGGACAGGGACCTAATGAGCAGTACTTC; CDR3 protein: CSVGQGPNEQYF
clone size: -; D gene: TRBD2; J gene: TRBJ2-7; V gene: TRBV5-4; CDR3 DNA: TGTGCCAGCAGCTTGAGCGGGGGCTCCGAGAACGAGCAGTACTTC; CDR3 protein: CASSLSGGSENEQYF
clone size: -; D gene: -; J gene: TRBJ1-5; V gene: TRBV2; CDR3 DNA: TGTGCCAGCAGTCCCCAAGAGGAGGGGATTCAGCCCCAGCATTTT; CDR3 protein: CASSPQEEGIQPQHF
clone size: -; D gene: -; J gene: TRBJ2-7; V gene: TRBV29-1; CDR3 DNA: TGCAGCGTTTCGGACGGGAAAAACTACGAGCAGTACTTC; CDR3 protein: CSVSDGKNYEQYF
clone size: few; D gene: -; J gene: TRBJ2-6; V gene: TRBV19; CDR3 DNA: TGTGCCAGCCTGGGACAAAAACGACATTGGGACTCTGGGGCCAACGTCCTGACTTTC; CDR3 protein: CASLGQKRHWDSGANVLTF
clone size: few; D gene: -; J gene: TRBJ2-7; V gene: TRBV5-1; CDR3 DNA: TGCGCCAGCAGCCAAGACTCTCTGTCCTACGAGCAGTACTTC; CDR3 protein: CASSQDSLSYEQYF
clone size: -; D gene: TRBD2; J gene: TRBJ2-7; V gene: TRBV4-3; CDR3 DNA: TGCGCCAGCAGCCCCGGCGGGAGGCCCCCCACCGAGCAGTACTTC; CDR3 protein: CASSPGGRPPTEQYF
clone size: -; D gene: TRBD2; J gene: TRBJ2-1; V gene: TRBV5-6; CDR3 DNA: TGTGCCAGCAGCTTGGGGGTAGCGGGAGTGGGTGAGCAGTTCTTC; CDR3 protein: CASSLGVAGVGEQFF
clone size: few; D gene: TRBD1; J gene: TRBJ2-7; V gene: TRBV5-8; CDR3 DNA: TGTGCCAGCAGCTTGACAGGGGTGGAGGAGCAGTACTTC; CDR3 protein: CASSLTGVEEQYF